The entry below describes one T cell receptor (beta chain). Its specificity is unknown. The V end lost 5 bases, the J end lost 3 bases, and 14 bases lay between the germline ends. There are 14 residues in the CDR3. Looked up from germline, CDR1 is MGHRA and CDR2 is YSYEKL. Method: immunoSEQ multiplex PCR; TCRdb's copy keeps in-frame clones and lacks some. This sample carries 95,000 or so clones, approximately 83% of them seen once, and the ten largest clones take approximately 5.6%. This entry belongs to a study of identifying expanded T cells in peripheral blood. Study conclusions and caveats: Approximately 1.1 clones differed between technical replicates, versus approximately 16 and 20 over time. Variance in clone template counts between approximately two-week samples significantly increased with total template count across all healthy donors.

Collection occurred without any documented infections or immune events in donors. The rearrangement links TRBV4-1 to TRBJ2-7; possibly TRBD2 for D (5 bases). This TCR was recovered from a person between 18 and 75 years old in good health. The specimen sequenced was blood. CDR3 residues: CASSEKNSGYEQYF. The DNA for the CDR3 is TGCGCCAGCAGCGAGAAGAACAGCGGCTACGAGCAGTACTTC.